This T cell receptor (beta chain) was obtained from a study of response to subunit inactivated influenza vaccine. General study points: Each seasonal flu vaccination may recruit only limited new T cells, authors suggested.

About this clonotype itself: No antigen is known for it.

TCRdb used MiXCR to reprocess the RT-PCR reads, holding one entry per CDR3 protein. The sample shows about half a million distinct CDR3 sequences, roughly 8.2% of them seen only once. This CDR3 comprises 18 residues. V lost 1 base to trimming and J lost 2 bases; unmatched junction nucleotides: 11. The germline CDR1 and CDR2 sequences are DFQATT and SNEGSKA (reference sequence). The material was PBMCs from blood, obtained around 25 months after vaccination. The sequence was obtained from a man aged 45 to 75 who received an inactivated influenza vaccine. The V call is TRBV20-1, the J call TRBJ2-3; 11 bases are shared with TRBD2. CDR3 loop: CSARVVHTSGGSTDTQYF. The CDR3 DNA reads TGCAGTGCTAGAGTCGTCCACACTAGCGGGGGTTCCACAGATACGCAGTATTTT.